The 10 T cell receptor beta chains below come from one sample, sequenced in a study of CD8+ T cells in alopecia areata. Extraction and reverse transcription of RNA yielded cDNA as the sequencing template. The data were produced by immunoSEQ multiplex PCR, yet TCRdb's version contains in-frame clones alone and is incomplete. The data contain about 100,000 clones, about 40% of them seen just once; the ten biggest clones take up less than 20%. Treatment defined: oral pan-JAK inhibitor, 5-10 mg twice daily. The source was CD8+ T cells sorted from blood, collected at week 24, from a patient treated with tofacitinib. The origin of the receptors is a human donor with alopecia areata.

V gene TRBV11-2 combines with J gene TRBJ2-7; D is perhaps TRBD1 or TRBD2 (5 bases each). CDR3 length: 12 residues. CDR1 is SGHAT, CDR2 FQNNGV, per germline. Trimming stripped 5 bases from V and 3 bases from J, with 8 bases between. For the CDR3, the DNA is TGTGCCAGCAGCCCGAGGGGCTACGAGCAGTACTTC. Translated: CASSPRGYEQYF.

The chain combines TRBV5-6 with TRBJ2-3, with unresolved D. CDR1 SGHDT and CDR2 YYEEEE come from the germline V gene. Trimming took 2 bases from V and 3 from J, leaving 16 bases between them. The CDR3 sequence is 16 residues long. CDR3 DNA: TGTGCCAGCAGCTTTCGACGGTACTCACGGACAGATACGCAGTATTTT. Its translation: CASSFRRYSRTDTQYF.

The V call is TRBV6-1, the J call TRBJ2-6; D may be TRBD1 or TRBD2 (5 bases each). CDR1 MNHNS and CDR2 SASEGT come from the germline V gene. Trimming took off 0 bases at V and 2 bases at J, with 5 bases between the two ends. The CDR3 has 15 amino acids. CDR3 DNA: TGTGCCAGCAGTGAAGCGGGGGCTGGGGCCAACGTCCTGACTTTC. It yields the protein CASSEAGAGANVLTF.

The rearrangement uses TRBV9 and TRBJ2-1; weak D call: TRBD2 (6 bases). Germline CDR1 reads SGDLS; CDR2 reads YYNGEE. There are 12 residues in the CDR3. The ends were cut back, 3 bases at V and 9 bases at J, with 10 bases in the middle. This CDR3 reads CASSAREAEQFF. CDR3 sequence (DNA): TGTGCCAGCAGCGCGAGGGAGGCTGAGCAGTTCTTC. The variable domain in full, completed from reference TRBV9 and TRBJ2-1, reads DSGVTQTPKHLITATGQRVTLRCSPRSGDLSVYWYQQSLDQGLQFLIQYYNGEERAKGNILERFSAQQFPDLHSELNLSSLELGDSALYFCASSAREAEQFFGPGTRLTVL.

In its sample, this clone was seen a few times. The chain carries TRBV5-5 and TRBJ2-6; D gene unclear. The V end lost 0 bases, the J end lost 1 base, and 5 bases lay between the germline ends. The CDR3 is 15 residues long. Germline V lookup: CDR1 SGHKS, CDR2 YYEKEE (reference sequence). CDR3 sequence: CASSLEHSGANVLTF. CDR3 sequence (DNA): TGTGCCAGCAGCTTGGAGCATTCTGGGGCCAACGTCCTGACTTTC.

The V call is TRBV7-9, the J call TRBJ2-7, with TRBD1 as a possible D gene (5 bases). This CDR3 comprises 13 residues. Germline assignment: CDR1 SEHNR and CDR2 FQNEAQ (reference sequence). Between the trimmed V and J ends, which lost 6 bases and 3 bases, there was a span of 12 bases. The CDR3, as DNA: TGTGCCAGCAGTCCCGAAAGGGGCTACGAGCAGTACTTC. It translates to CASSPERGYEQYF.

The chain links TRBV25-1 to TRBJ1-1, with unresolved D. The V gene's germline CDR1 is MGHDK and CDR2 SYGVNS. Trimming took off 2 bases at V and 7 bases at J, with 5 bases between the two ends. The CDR3 runs to 11 residues. CDR3 in DNA: TGTGCCAGCAGTGAAGGGGATGAAGCTTTCTTT. Its protein product is CASSEGDEAFF.

The V and J genes are TRBV5-6 and TRBJ2-7; maybe TRBD1 (6 bases). This CDR3 has 11 residues. V was trimmed by 4 bases and J by 11 bases, leaving 13 bases between them. Germline V gene lookup returns CDR1 SGHDT and CDR2 YYEEEE. CDR3 sequence (DNA): TGTGCCAGCAGCCTGGGGGCAGGGAAGTACTTC. Translating gives CASSLGAGKYF. Based on the CDR3 plus reference TRBV5-6 and TRBJ2-7, the full variable domain is DAGVTQSPTHLIKTRGQQVTLRCSPKSGHDTVSWYQQALGQGPQFIFQYYEEEERQRGNFPDRFSGHQFPNYSSELNVNALLLGDSALYLCASSLGAGKYFGPGTRLTVT.

The chain employs TRBV11-3 and TRBJ2-5; the D is unclear. The germline V gene encodes CDR1 SGHNT and CDR2 YENEEA. The V gene lost 5 bases and the J gene lost 4 bases, with 11 bases spanning the gap. The CDR3 length is 13 residues. The CDR3 loop reads CASSRAFRETQYF. Here the CDR3 DNA reads TGTGCCAGCAGCCGGGCCTTTAGAGAGACCCAGTACTTC. Together with reference TRBV11-3 and TRBJ2-5, the CDR3 gives the full variable domain: EAGVVQSPRYKIIEKKQPVAFWCNPISGHNTLYWYLQNLGQGPELLIRYENEEAVDDSQLPKDRFSAERLKGVDSTLKIQPAELGDSAVYLCASSRAFRETQYFGPGTRLLVL.

The sample holds a few counts of this clone. This chain joins TRBV6-1 and TRBJ2-7; weak D call: TRBD2 (6 bases). The V gene's germline CDR1 is MNHNS and CDR2 SASEGT. The CDR3 sequence is 12 residues long. The germline V and J ends were trimmed by 7 bases and 3 bases, with 10 bases remaining between them. The CDR3 is CASTGLFYEQYF. In nucleotides, the CDR3 is TGTGCCAGCACGGGACTCTTCTACGAGCAGTACTTC.